The 31 T cell receptor beta chains given below trace back to one sample, sequenced in a study of blood T cell repertoires in COVID-19. TCRdb's copy holds only in-frame clones and misses some; the assay was immunoSEQ multiplex PCR. The sample has nearly 350,000 clones, about four fifths seen once. Specimen: peripheral blood. Source of these receptors: a young man with active or convalescent COVID-19.

This clone has more than one count but fewer than ten. This chain uses TRBV9 with TRBJ1-4; a weak D match, TRBD1 (6 bases). Germline V lookup: CDR1 SGDLS, CDR2 YYNGEE. Between the trimmed V and J ends, which lost 8 bases and 0 bases, there was a span of 11 bases. CDR3 length: 14 amino acids. The CDR3 coding sequence is TGTGCCAGTGCACAGGGTGCAACTAATGAAAAACTGTTTTTT. It translates to CASAQGATNEKLFF. The entire variable domain, with the rest obtained from reference TRBV9 and TRBJ1-4, is as follows: DSGVTQTPKHLITATGQRVTLRCSPRSGDLSVYWYQQSLDQGLQFLIQYYNGEERAKGNILERFSAQQFPDLHSELNLSSLELGDSALYFCASAQGATNEKLFFGSGTQLSVL.

The chain is built from TRBV9 and TRBJ2-7; 11 positions match TRBD1. With V trimmed by 3 bases and J by 0 bases, 2 bases remained unmatched. Germline values: CDR1 SGDLS, CDR2 YYNGEE. The CDR3 has 15 amino acids. CDR3 amino acids: CASSAGTGGSYEQYF. CDR3 coding DNA: TGTGCCAGCAGCGCAGGGACAGGGGGCTCCTACGAGCAGTACTTC.

V gene TRBV9 combines with J gene TRBJ1-5; D remains ambiguous. The CDR3 contains 13 residues. V was clipped by 4 bases and J by 9 bases, with 14 bases between them. The germline V gene encodes CDR1 SGDLS and CDR2 YYNGEE. The CDR3 here is CASSLNDDRPQHF. CDR3 DNA: TGTGCCAGCAGCCTCAACGATGATAGGCCCCAGCATTTT.

This clone was found a few times. The V call is TRBV24-1, the J call TRBJ2-7; no reliable D call. Germline CDR1 reads KGHDR; CDR2 reads SFDVKD. This CDR3 has 14 amino acids. V dropped 9 bases and J dropped 2 bases, with 16 bases sitting between them. This chain's CDR3 is CATVRGSMAYEQYF. In nucleotides, the CDR3 is TGTGCCACCGTACGTGGCAGTATGGCCTACGAGCAGTACTTC.

The rearrangement links TRBV19 to TRBJ2-5; D might be TRBD1 (6 bases). The CDR3 loop spans 15 amino acids. The germline gives CDR1 LNHDA, CDR2 SQIVND (reference sequence). The V end lost 10 bases, the J end lost 0 bases, and 18 bases lay between the germline ends. CDR3 protein: CATGYRAVNQETQYF. DNA of the CDR3: TGTGCCACAGGGTACAGGGCCGTTAACCAAGAGACCCAGTACTTC.

A note on this clone: Other DNA sequences from this sample encode an identical CDR3 as well. The gene calls are TRBV6-5 and TRBJ2-7; D uncertain. This CDR3 is 12 amino acids long. V shed 3 bases and J shed 1 base, with 4 bases lying between them. The germline V gene encodes CDR1 MNHEY and CDR2 SVGAGI. In DNA form, the CDR3 reads TGTGCCAGCAGTTATTCGTCCTACGAGCAGTACTTC. Protein: CASSYSSYEQYF.

DNA for the CDR3: TGTGCCAGCAGCGCTTCGACTAGGGGTAAGGAGCAGTTCTTC. It translates to CASSASTRGKEQFF. The chain has TRBV7-2 and TRBJ2-1, with D tentatively TRBD2 (6 bases). This CDR3 is 14 amino acids long. CDR1 and CDR2 from the germline V gene are SGHTA and FQGNSA. Trimming took off 5 bases at V and 10 bases at J, with 18 bases between the two ends.

The chain links TRBV4-3 to TRBJ1-5, with D unresolved. CDR3 length equals 15 residues. The V gene's germline CDR1 is LGHNA and CDR2 YSLEER. Deletions cut 0 bases from V and 1 base from J, with 7 bases between. Here the CDR3 reads CASSQDAGSNQPQHF. CDR3 nucleotide sequence: TGCGCCAGCAGCCAAGATGCGGGCAGCAATCAGCCCCAGCATTTT.

The chain has TRBV5-4 and TRBJ1-6; D possibly corresponds to TRBD1 (5 bases). V lost 1 base and J lost 8, with 10 bases in between. The germline gives CDR1 SGHNT, CDR2 YYREEE (reference sequence). This CDR3 is built from 14 residues. CDR3 sequence: CASSLRGSDSPLHF. As DNA, the CDR3 is TGTGCCAGCAGCTTGAGGGGCTCGGATTCACCCCTCCACTTT.

The chain is built from TRBV4-1 and TRBJ1-3; D possibly corresponds to TRBD1 (6 bases). Germline V gives CDR1 MGHRA, CDR2 YSYEKL. Trimming cost V 5 bases and J 2 bases, with 19 bases left between them. CDR3 length equals 17 residues. The CDR3 spells CASSFRQGQGAGNTIYF. As DNA, the CDR3 is TGCGCCAGCAGCTTTCGTCAGGGGCAGGGAGCTGGAAACACCATATATTTT.

This rearrangement joins TRBV6-5 to TRBJ1-3; the D gene is possibly TRBD1 (6 bases). Germline V gene sequence: CDR1 MNHEY, CDR2 SVGAGI. This CDR3 is built from 15 residues. V lost 5 bases and J lost 0, with 11 bases in between. The CDR3, as DNA: TGTGCCAGCAGTCGCCGACAGGACTCTGGAAACACCATATATTTT. Translating gives CASSRRQDSGNTIYF.

The chain uses TRBV7-2 and TRBJ2-3, with D unclear. The V and J ends lost 4 bases and 0 bases respectively, with 14 bases between them. Germline loops: CDR1 SGHTA, CDR2 FQGNSA. The CDR3 runs 16 residues. CDR3 sequence (DNA): TGTGCCAGCAGCTCTAGTCGGTCTACTAGCACAGATACGCAGTATTTT. Amino acids: CASSSSRSTSTDTQYF.

The chain is built from TRBV7-8 and TRBJ1-5; TRBD1 is a possible D gene (6 bases). Germline loops: CDR1 SGHVS, CDR2 FQNEAQ. The V gene lost 0 bases and the J gene lost 3 bases, with 12 bases spanning the gap. The CDR3 totals 16 residues. As DNA, the CDR3 is TGTGCCAGCAGCTTAGCGCGGTCAGGGGCCAATCAGCCCCAGCATTTT. This gives the protein CASSLARSGANQPQHF. Combining the CDR3 with reference TRBV7-8 and TRBJ1-5 gives the whole variable domain GAGVSQSPRYKVAKRGQDVALRCDPISGHVSLFWYQQALGQGPEFLTYFQNEAQLDKSGLPSDRFFAERPEGSVSTLKIQRTQQEDSAVYLCASSLARSGANQPQHFGDGTRLSIL.

The J gene is TRBJ1-5, the V gene TRBV7-8, with D perhaps matching TRBD1 (6 bases). The germline CDR1 and CDR2 sequences are SGHVS and FQNEAQ. Trimming cost V 1 base and J 0 bases, with 16 bases left between them. This CDR3 is built from 18 residues. This CDR3 reads CASSLGPYGQYSNQPQHF. The CDR3 DNA reads TGTGCCAGCAGCTTAGGCCCCTACGGACAGTATAGCAATCAGCCCCAGCATTTT. Looking up the rest from reference TRBV7-8 and TRBJ1-5 gives the full variable domain: GAGVSQSPRYKVAKRGQDVALRCDPISGHVSLFWYQQALGQGPEFLTYFQNEAQLDKSGLPSDRFFAERPEGSVSTLKIQRTQQEDSAVYLCASSLGPYGQYSNQPQHFGDGTRLSIL.

The chain uses TRBV7-9 and TRBJ1-4; a weak D match, TRBD1 (6 bases). The CDR3 totals 15 residues. V lost 5 bases to trimming and J lost 5 bases, with 15 bases between them. Germline V gene lookup returns CDR1 SEHNR and CDR2 FQNEAQ (reference sequence). DNA for the CDR3: TGTGCCAGCAGCGTCAGGGGACGGAAGAATGAAAAACTGTTTTTT. Translated, it gives CASSVRGRKNEKLFF.

The rearrangement uses TRBV7-3 and TRBJ2-1, with TRBD2 matching over 7 bases. Germline V lookup: CDR1 SGHTA, CDR2 FQGTGA. The CDR3 has 15 amino acids. Trimming at V came to 1 base and at J to 4 bases, leaving 4 bases not matched to a gene. The CDR3 nucleotides are TGTGCCAGCAGCTTAATCTCCGGGGGGTACAATGAGCAGTTCTTC. This translates into CASSLISGGYNEQFF. Variable domain in full (rest from reference TRBV7-3 and TRBJ2-1): GAGVSQTPSNKVTEKGKYVELRCDPISGHTALYWYRQSLGQGPEFLIYFQGTGAADDSGLPNDRFFAVRPEGSVSTLKIQRTERGDSAVYLCASSLISGGYNEQFFGPGTRLTVL.

Regarding this clone: This sample includes further DNA sequences coding for the same CDR3. CDR3 nucleotides: TGCGCCAGCAGCTTGAGGGGCTTGAACACTGAAGCTTTCTTT. Residues: CASSLRGLNTEAFF. This sequence joins TRBV5-1 and TRBJ1-1; TRBD1 is a possible D gene (5 bases). Germline V gene data show CDR1 as SGHRS and CDR2 as YFSETQ. CDR3 length: 14 residues. Trimming pared 1 base from V and 0 bases from J, leaving 7 bases between.

This chain uses TRBV2 with TRBJ2-7, with 7 bases matching TRBD1. The CDR3 is 14 amino acids. The J segment lost 2 bases and the V segment lost 3 bases, leaving 4 bases of the junction unmatched. The V gene's germline CDR1 is SNHLY and CDR2 FYNNEI. DNA of the CDR3: TGTGCCAGCAGTGACACAGGGGCCCCCTACGAGCAGTACTTC. Translating gives CASSDTGAPYEQYF.

V is TRBV28 and J is TRBJ1-5; TRBD1 might be the D (5 bases). Germline CDR1 MDHEN, CDR2 SYDVKM. This CDR3 has 14 amino acids. Trimming removed 3 bases from V and 4 bases from J, with 10 bases in between. The DNA for the CDR3 is TGTGCCAGCAGTTTCGAGCGGGGGAATCAGCCCCAGCATTTT. Translated: CASSFERGNQPQHF.

The V gene is TRBV10-3, the J gene TRBJ2-1, with TRBD2 identical over 8 bases. This CDR3 spans 17 amino acids. Germline loops: CDR1 ENHRY, CDR2 SYGVKD. The junction had 5 bases not matched to a gene; V was cut back by 1 base and J by 0 bases. The CDR3 bases are TGTGCCATCAGTGAGTTGGGACTAGGCCCCTCCTACAATGAGCAGTTCTTC. Its translation is CAISELGLGPSYNEQFF.

This chain uses TRBV5-1 with TRBJ2-2; 11 nucleotides match TRBD2. The CDR3 sequence is 18 residues long. V lost 2 bases to trimming and J lost 5 bases; unmatched junction nucleotides: 11. Looked up from germline, CDR1 is SGHRS and CDR2 is YFSETQ. This CDR3 is CASSFVQAGTSGTGELFF. As DNA, the CDR3 is TGCGCCAGCAGCTTCGTTCAAGCCGGGACTAGCGGAACCGGGGAGCTGTTTTTT.

This clone has a count of ten or more. The chain joins TRBV7-3 to TRBJ2-1; 8 positions match TRBD2. V trimming: 4 bases; J trimming: 9 bases; junction bases outside the gene matches: 8. The CDR3 is 14 residues long. CDR1 and CDR2 (germline): SGHTA, FQGTGA. The CDR3 sequence is CASSSGSGSGEQFF. The CDR3 region has the DNA TGTGCCAGCAGCTCGGGGAGCGGGAGTGGTGAGCAGTTCTTC. The full variable domain, completed using reference TRBV7-3 and TRBJ2-1, is GAGVSQTPSNKVTEKGKYVELRCDPISGHTALYWYRQSLGQGPEFLIYFQGTGAADDSGLPNDRFFAVRPEGSVSTLKIQRTERGDSAVYLCASSSGSGSGEQFFGPGTRLTVL.

This clone occurred once. The genes are TRBV19 and TRBJ1-2; 8 nucleotides agree with TRBD1. J lost 6 bases, V lost 5 bases, and 14 bases had no gene match. CDR1 is LNHDA, CDR2 SQIVND, per germline (reference sequence). The CDR3 covers 16 residues. CDR3 in DNA: TGTGCCAGTAGTCCTCCGAGTGACAGGGGTATTAATGGCTACACCTTC. Its protein is CASSPPSDRGINGYTF.

This clone was picked up one time. This chain links TRBV11-2 with TRBJ1-2; no reliable D call. V lost 2 bases and J 4 bases, leaving 17 bases between the germline ends. This CDR3 is 16 amino acids long. The germline V gene encodes CDR1 SGHAT and CDR2 FQNNGV. The CDR3 bases are TGTGCCAGCAGCTTAAGGACTATACGGGGTCCCTATGGCTACACCTTC. Translating gives CASSLRTIRGPYGYTF.

The chain combines TRBV19 with TRBJ1-5, with D unclear. Per germline, CDR1 LNHDA and CDR2 SQIVND (reference sequence). The CDR3 runs 15 residues. V lost 3 bases and J lost 0, with 9 bases in between. CDR3 protein: CASSITSDSNQPQHF. Here the CDR3 DNA reads TGTGCCAGTAGTATTACGTCAGATAGCAATCAGCCCCAGCATTTT.

The chain couples TRBV5-7 to TRBJ1-1, with 7 bases lining up with TRBD1. TRBV5-7 is identified as an open reading frame with a role that is uncertain. The J segment lost 3 bases and the V segment lost 0 bases, leaving 8 bases of the junction unmatched. CDR3 length equals 16 residues. The CDR3, as DNA: TGTGCCAGCAGCTTGGGTACCGGGACAGTGGACACTGAAGCTTTCTTT. This gives the protein CASSLGTGTVDTEAFF.

This rearrangement joins TRBV5-1 to TRBJ2-5, with TRBD1 matching 7 bases. This CDR3 has 15 amino acids. The trim removed 3 bases at V and 5 bases at J, leaving 10 bases unmatched. CDR1 and CDR2 (germline): SGHRS, YFSETQ. DNA for the CDR3: TGCGCCAGCAGCTCTCGACAGGGTGGAAGGGAGACCCAGTACTTC. Translating it yields CASSSRQGGRETQYF.

J is TRBJ1-2 and V is TRBV11-2; D call uncertain. The V end lost 1 base, the J end lost 0 bases, and 6 bases lay between the germline ends. Germline loops: CDR1 SGHAT, CDR2 FQNNGV. CDR3 size: 14 residues. CDR3 loop: CASSLGPANYGYTF. The CDR3 DNA sequence: TGTGCCAGCAGCTTAGGTCCAGCTAACTATGGCTACACCTTC.

This chain links TRBV19 with TRBJ2-5, with D maybe TRBD2 (5 bases). The V and J ends lost 3 bases and 2 bases respectively, with 10 bases between them. Germline loops: CDR1 LNHDA, CDR2 SQIVND (reference sequence). The CDR3 contains 14 residues. In DNA form, the CDR3 reads TGTGCCAGTAGTATCCTCCCGGGGCAAGAGACCCAGTACTTC. Its protein is CASSILPGQETQYF.

With regard to this clone: Since the CDR3 does not end with the conserved phenylalanine or tryptophan, this likely comes from a read error. The limits of the CDR3 on the DNA are not certain, so only TCRdb's listed CDR3 is given. The chain links TRBV21-1 to TRBJ1-2; the table's D call TRBD1 went unverified against the DNA. TRBV21-1 is designated a pseudogene. The CDR3 has 12 amino acids, counting both end residues. This CDR3 reads CASSPPRQGSQV.

Written as DNA, the CDR3 is TGTGCCACCAGTGACCCTGGTGGGGAGCGGTCAGAGACCCAGTACTTC. The encoded protein is CATSDPGGERSETQYF. The V call is TRBV24-1, the J call TRBJ2-5, with D maybe TRBD2 (5 bases). V gave up 4 bases and J gave up 4 bases, with 18 bases separating them. In germline, CDR1 is KGHDR, CDR2 SFDVKD. The CDR3 sequence is 16 residues long.